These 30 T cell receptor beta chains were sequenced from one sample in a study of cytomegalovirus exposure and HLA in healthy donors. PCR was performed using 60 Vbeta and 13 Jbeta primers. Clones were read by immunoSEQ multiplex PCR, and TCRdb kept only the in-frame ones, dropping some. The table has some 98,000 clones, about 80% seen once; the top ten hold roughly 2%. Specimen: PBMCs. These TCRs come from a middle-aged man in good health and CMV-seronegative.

CDR3 DNA sequence: TGCAGCGGGACTGTGGGGGCAGTGGGAAACATTCAGTACTTC. The encoded protein is CSGTVGAVGNIQYF. This chain uses TRBV29-1 with TRBJ2-4, with a possible D match to TRBD1 (6 bases). Germline assignment: CDR1 SQVTM and CDR2 ANQGSEA. V was trimmed by 7 bases and J by 6 bases, leaving 19 bases between them. The CDR3 has 14 residues.

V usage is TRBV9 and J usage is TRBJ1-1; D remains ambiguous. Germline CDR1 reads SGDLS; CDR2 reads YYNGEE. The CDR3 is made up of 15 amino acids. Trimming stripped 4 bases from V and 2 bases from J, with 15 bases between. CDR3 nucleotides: TGTGCCAGCAGCCGGAAATGGGGAGGCAACACTGAAGCTTTCTTT. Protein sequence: CASSRKWGGNTEAFF. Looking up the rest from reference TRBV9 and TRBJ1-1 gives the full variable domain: DSGVTQTPKHLITATGQRVTLRCSPRSGDLSVYWYQQSLDQGLQFLIQYYNGEERAKGNILERFSAQQFPDLHSELNLSSLELGDSALYFCASSRKWGGNTEAFFGQGTRLTVV.

Written as DNA, the CDR3 is TGTGCCAGCAGTAACCTAGCGGGCACGGGGGATGAGCAGTTCTTC. Amino acids: CASSNLAGTGDEQFF. This chain connects TRBV6-4 to TRBJ2-1, with 8 bases matching TRBD2. CDR3 length: 15 residues. The germline CDR1 and CDR2 sequences are MRHNA and SNTAGT. V shed 5 bases and J 8 bases; nucleotides not matched to a gene: 11.

In nucleotides, the CDR3 is TGTGCCAGCAGCTGGGACGCCGACTTAGCGGGGGAAAGGCAGTTCTTC. It translates to CASSWDADLAGERQFF. The chain links TRBV7-9 to TRBJ2-1, with 9 bases identical to TRBD2. With V trimmed by 4 bases and J by 12 bases, 16 bases remained unmatched. Germline V lookup: CDR1 SEHNR, CDR2 FQNEAQ (reference sequence). The CDR3 is 16 residues long.

The chain's CDR3 is CASSLTLTGGDSPLHF. The CDR3 DNA is TGTGCCAGCAGCTTAACCCTGACAGGGGGGGATTCACCCCTCCACTTT. The chain recombines TRBV7-9 with TRBJ1-6; 9 bases are a match to TRBD1. Unmatched junction bases numbered 7, after V lost 2 bases and J lost 8 bases. This CDR3 region has 16 residues. CDR1 and CDR2 from the germline V gene are SEHNR and FQNEAQ (reference sequence). The variable domain in full, with the rest retrieved from reference TRBV7-9 and TRBJ1-6, is DTGVSQNPRHKITKRGQNVTFRCDPISEHNRLYWYRQTLGQGPEFLTYFQNEAQLEKSRLLSDRFSAERPKGSFSTLEIQRTEQGDSAMYLCASSLTLTGGDSPLHFGNGTRLTVT.

CDR3 residues: CASSSNLGGSTDTQYF. The CDR3 DNA follows: TGTGCCAGCAGCTCCAATCTAGGTGGGAGCACAGATACGCAGTATTTT. J is TRBJ2-3 and V is TRBV7-3; D is ambiguous. Germline CDR1 is SGHTA and CDR2 is FQGTGA. Trimming pared 4 bases from V and 0 bases from J, leaving 14 bases between. The CDR3 length is 16 residues.

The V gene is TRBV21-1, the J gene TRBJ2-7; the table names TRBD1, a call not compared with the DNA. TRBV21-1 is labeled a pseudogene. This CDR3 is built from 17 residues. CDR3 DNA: TGTGCCAGCAGCAAAGGGGCTCCAGGACAGGGCTTCCACGAGCAGTACTTC. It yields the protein CASSKGAPGQGFHEQYF.

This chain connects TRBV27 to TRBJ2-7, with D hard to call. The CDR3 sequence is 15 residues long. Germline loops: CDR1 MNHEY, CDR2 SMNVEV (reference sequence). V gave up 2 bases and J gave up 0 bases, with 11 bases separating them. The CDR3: CASSLGLSSSYEQYF. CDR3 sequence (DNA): TGTGCCAGCAGTTTAGGGCTATCGAGCTCCTACGAGCAGTACTTC.

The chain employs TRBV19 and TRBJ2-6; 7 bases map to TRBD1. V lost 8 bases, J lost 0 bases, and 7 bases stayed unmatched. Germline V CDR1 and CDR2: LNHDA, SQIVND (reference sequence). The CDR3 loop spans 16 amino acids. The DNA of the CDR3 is TGTGCCAGTCGGGACAGAATAGCCTCTGGGGCCAACGTCCTGACTTTC. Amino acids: CASRDRIASGANVLTF.

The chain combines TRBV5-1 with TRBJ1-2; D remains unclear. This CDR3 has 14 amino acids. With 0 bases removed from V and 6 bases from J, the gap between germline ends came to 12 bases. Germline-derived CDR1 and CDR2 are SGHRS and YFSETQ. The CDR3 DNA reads TGCGCCAGCAGCTTGGTTCCGGGATTCGATGGCTACACCTTC. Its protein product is CASSLVPGFDGYTF.

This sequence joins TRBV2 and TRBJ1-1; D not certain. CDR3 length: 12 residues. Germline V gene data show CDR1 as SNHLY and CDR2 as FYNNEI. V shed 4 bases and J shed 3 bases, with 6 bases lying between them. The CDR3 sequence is CASSGADTEAFF. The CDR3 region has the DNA TGTGCCAGCAGTGGAGCCGACACTGAAGCTTTCTTT.

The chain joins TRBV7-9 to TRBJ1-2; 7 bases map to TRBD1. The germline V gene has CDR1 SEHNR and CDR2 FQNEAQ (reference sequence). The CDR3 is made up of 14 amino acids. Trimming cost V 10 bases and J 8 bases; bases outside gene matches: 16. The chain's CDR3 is CATQMNRGRRGYTF. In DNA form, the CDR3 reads TGTGCCACCCAAATGAACAGGGGAAGACGCGGCTACACCTTC.

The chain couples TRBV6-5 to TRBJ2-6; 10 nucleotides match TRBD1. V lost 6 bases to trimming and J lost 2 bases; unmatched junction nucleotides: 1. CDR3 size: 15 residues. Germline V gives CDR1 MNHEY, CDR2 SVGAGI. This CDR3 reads CASRTGGTGANVLTF. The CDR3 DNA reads TGTGCCAGCAGGACAGGGGGCACTGGGGCCAACGTCCTGACTTTC.

The CDR3 protein is CASSIDRDTDTQYF. In nucleotides, the CDR3 is TGCGCCAGCAGCATAGACAGGGACACAGATACGCAGTATTTT. The V and J genes are TRBV5-1 and TRBJ2-3, with TRBD1 matching over 7 bases. The V and J ends lost 4 bases and 2 bases, in that order; junction bases with no gene match: 4. This CDR3 region has 14 residues. Germline assignment: CDR1 SGHRS and CDR2 YFSETQ.

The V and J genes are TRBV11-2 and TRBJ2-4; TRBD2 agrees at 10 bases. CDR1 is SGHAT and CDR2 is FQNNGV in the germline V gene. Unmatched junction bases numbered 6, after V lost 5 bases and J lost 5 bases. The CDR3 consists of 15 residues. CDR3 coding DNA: TGTGCCAGCAGCCGAGCGGGAGGGCCCCAAAACATTCAGTACTTC. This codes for CASSRAGGPQNIQYF.

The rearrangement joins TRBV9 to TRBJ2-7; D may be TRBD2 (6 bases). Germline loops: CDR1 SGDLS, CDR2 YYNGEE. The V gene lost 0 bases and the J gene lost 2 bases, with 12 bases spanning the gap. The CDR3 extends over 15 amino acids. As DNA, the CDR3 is TGTGCCAGCAGCGTAGCAGCTAGCGAGACCTACGAGCAGTACTTC. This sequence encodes CASSVAASETYEQYF.

This chain's CDR3 is CASRSGTDSTDTQYF. The DNA of the CDR3 is TGTGCCAGCAGATCCGGGACAGACTCCACAGATACGCAGTATTTT. V and J are TRBV9 and TRBJ2-3, with TRBD1 identical over 7 bases. CDR1 and CDR2 from the germline V gene are SGDLS and YYNGEE. Losses at the gene ends were 5 bases for V and 2 bases for J; bases not matched to a gene: 8. The CDR3 consists of 15 residues.

CDR3 in DNA: TGTGCCAGCAGCGTAGAGGGAACTAGATATGAGCAGTTCTTC. Its translation: CASSVEGTRYEQFF. The chain carries TRBV9 and TRBJ2-1; perhaps TRBD2 as D (5 bases). The CDR3 consists of 14 residues. Germline loops: CDR1 SGDLS, CDR2 YYNGEE. V was clipped by 0 bases and J by 8 bases, with 12 bases between them.

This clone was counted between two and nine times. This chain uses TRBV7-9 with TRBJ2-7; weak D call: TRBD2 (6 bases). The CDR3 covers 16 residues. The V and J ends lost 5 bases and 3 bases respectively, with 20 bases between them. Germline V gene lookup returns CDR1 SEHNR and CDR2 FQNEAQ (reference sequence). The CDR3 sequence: CASSPQPGTDFYEQYF. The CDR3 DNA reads TGTGCCAGCAGCCCCCAACCCGGGACTGATTTCTACGAGCAGTACTTC.

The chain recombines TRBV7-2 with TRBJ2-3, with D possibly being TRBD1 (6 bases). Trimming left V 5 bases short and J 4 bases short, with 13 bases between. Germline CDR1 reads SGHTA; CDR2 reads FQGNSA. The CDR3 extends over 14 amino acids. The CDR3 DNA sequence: TGTGCCAGCAGCCAGGGGACGGGTCCAGATACGCAGTATTTT. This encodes CASSQGTGPDTQYF.

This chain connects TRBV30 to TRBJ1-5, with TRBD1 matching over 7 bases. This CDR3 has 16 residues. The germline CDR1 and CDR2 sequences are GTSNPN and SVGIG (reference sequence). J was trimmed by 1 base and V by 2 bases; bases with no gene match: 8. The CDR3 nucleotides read TGTGCCTGGAGTCCCGTCCAGGGGGTGAGCAATCAGCCCCAGCATTTT. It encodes CAWSPVQGVSNQPQHF.

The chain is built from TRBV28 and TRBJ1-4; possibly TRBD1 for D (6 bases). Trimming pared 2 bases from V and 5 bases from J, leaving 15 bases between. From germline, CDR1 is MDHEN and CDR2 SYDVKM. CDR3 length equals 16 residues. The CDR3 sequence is CASSLDEGGENEKLFF. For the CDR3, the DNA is TGTGCCAGCAGTTTAGATGAGGGGGGGGAGAATGAAAAACTGTTTTTT.

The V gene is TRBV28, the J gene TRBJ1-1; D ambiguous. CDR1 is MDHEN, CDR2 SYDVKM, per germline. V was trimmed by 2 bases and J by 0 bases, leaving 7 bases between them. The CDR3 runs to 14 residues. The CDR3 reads CASSLGRVNTEAFF. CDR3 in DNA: TGTGCCAGCAGTTTAGGGCGGGTGAACACTGAAGCTTTCTTT.

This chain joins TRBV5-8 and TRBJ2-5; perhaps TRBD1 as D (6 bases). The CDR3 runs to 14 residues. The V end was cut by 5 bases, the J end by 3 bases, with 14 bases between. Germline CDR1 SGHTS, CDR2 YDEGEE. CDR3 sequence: CASRSPGQKETQYF. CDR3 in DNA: TGTGCCAGCAGAAGCCCGGGACAAAAAGAGACCCAGTACTTC.

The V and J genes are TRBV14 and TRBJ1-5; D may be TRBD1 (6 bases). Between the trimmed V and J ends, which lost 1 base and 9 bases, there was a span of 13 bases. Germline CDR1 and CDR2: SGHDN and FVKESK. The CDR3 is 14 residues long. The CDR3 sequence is CASSQGGTGRPQHF. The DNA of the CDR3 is TGTGCCAGCAGCCAAGGGGGAACAGGGAGGCCCCAGCATTTT.

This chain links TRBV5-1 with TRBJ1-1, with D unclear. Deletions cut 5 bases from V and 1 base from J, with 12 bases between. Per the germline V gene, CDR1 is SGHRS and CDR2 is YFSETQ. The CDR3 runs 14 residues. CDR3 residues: CASRVTTENTEAFF. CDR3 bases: TGCGCCAGCAGGGTGACGACTGAGAACACTGAAGCTTTCTTT.

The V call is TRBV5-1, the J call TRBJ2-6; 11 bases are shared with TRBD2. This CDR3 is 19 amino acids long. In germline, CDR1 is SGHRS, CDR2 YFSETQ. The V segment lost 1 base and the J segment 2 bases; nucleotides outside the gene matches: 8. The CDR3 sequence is CASSLLTSGSGAGANVLTF. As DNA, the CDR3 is TGCGCCAGCAGCTTGCTAACTAGCGGGAGTGGGGCTGGGGCCAACGTCCTGACTTTC.

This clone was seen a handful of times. The CDR3: CASSLVGGDEQFF. The CDR3 bases are TGTGCCAGCAGCTTGGTTGGGGGGGATGAGCAGTTCTTC. This chain connects TRBV5-6 to TRBJ2-1; 7 bases map to TRBD2. The V segment lost 0 bases and the J segment 8 bases; nucleotides outside the gene matches: 2. The CDR3 runs 13 residues. Germline CDR1 reads SGHDT; CDR2 reads YYEEEE. The complete variable domain, with remaining parts taken from reference TRBV5-6 and TRBJ2-1, reads DAGVTQSPTHLIKTRGQQVTLRCSPKSGHDTVSWYQQALGQGPQFIFQYYEEEERQRGNFPDRFSGHQFPNYSSELNVNALLLGDSALYLCASSLVGGDEQFFGPGTRLTVL.

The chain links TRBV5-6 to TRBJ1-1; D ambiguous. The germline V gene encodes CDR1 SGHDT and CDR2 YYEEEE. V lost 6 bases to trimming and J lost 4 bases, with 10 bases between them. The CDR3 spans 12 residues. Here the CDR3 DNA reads TGTGCCAGCAACCGAGTCTCCACTGAAGCTTTCTTT. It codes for CASNRVSTEAFF.

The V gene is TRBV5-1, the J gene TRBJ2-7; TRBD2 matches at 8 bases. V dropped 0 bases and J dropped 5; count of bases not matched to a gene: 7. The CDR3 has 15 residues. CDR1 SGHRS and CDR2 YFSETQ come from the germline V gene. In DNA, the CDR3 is TGCGCCAGCAGCTTGGAGGTTAGCGGGATGAACGAGCAGTACTTC. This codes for CASSLEVSGMNEQYF.